A single sample is the source of the 26 T cell receptor beta chains below, sequenced in a study of blood T cell repertoires in COVID-19. The repertoire was sequenced with immunoSEQ multiplex PCR; TCRdb's copy has only in-frame clones and lacks some. The sample has approximately 250,000 clones, about 91% seen once. The sample comprised PBMCs or T cells enriched from blood (not recorded which). The receptors shown here come from a woman aged 40-49 years with acute COVID-19.

This clone came up a few times. This sequence joins TRBV28 and TRBJ2-6; D may be TRBD1 (5 bases). CDR1 and CDR2 from the germline V gene are MDHEN and SYDVKM. The CDR3 loop spans 16 amino acids. The V end lost 4 bases, the J end lost 7 bases, and 17 bases lay between the germline ends. The CDR3 is CASSSPSGSLANVLTF. The CDR3 nucleotides read TGTGCCAGCAGTTCCCCCTCAGGGTCCTTAGCCAACGTCCTGACTTTC. The whole variable domain, remainder taken from reference TRBV28 and TRBJ2-6, is DVKVTQSSRYLVKRTGEKVFLECVQDMDHENMFWYRQDPGLGLRLIYFSYDVKMKEKGDIPEGYSVSREKKERFSLILESASTNQTSMYLCASSSPSGSLANVLTFGAGSRLTVL.

The chain uses TRBV29-1 and TRBJ2-3; 7 nucleotides match TRBD2. The length of the CDR3 is 12 residues. The V segment lost 7 bases and the J segment 2 bases; nucleotides outside the gene matches: 3. CDR1 is SQVTM, CDR2 ANQGSEA, per germline. The CDR3 here is CSGGRVTDTQYF. Written as DNA, the CDR3 is TGCAGCGGAGGGAGGGTCACAGATACGCAGTATTTT.

The rearrangement uses TRBV4-1 and TRBJ2-4; 7 bases match TRBD1. Germline V gene data show CDR1 as MGHRA and CDR2 as YSYEKL. The ends lost 4 bases at V and 9 bases at J; junction bases unmatched: 6. The CDR3 spans 13 residues. The CDR3 here is CASSRQGDSIQYF. DNA for the CDR3: TGCGCCAGCAGCCGACAGGGAGATAGCATTCAGTACTTC.

The J gene is TRBJ1-5, the V gene TRBV27; 8 nucleotides match TRBD1. Germline V lookup: CDR1 MNHEY, CDR2 SMNVEV (reference sequence). Trimming cost V 3 bases and J 3 bases; bases outside gene matches: 13. This CDR3 contains 18 residues. The CDR3 here is CASSFRTPGTGFNQPQHF. The CDR3 nucleotides read TGTGCCAGCAGTTTCCGAACCCCCGGGACAGGATTCAATCAGCCCCAGCATTTT.

The chain is built from TRBV28 and TRBJ1-1; 7 positions agree with TRBD1. The V gene end was trimmed by 4 bases and the J gene end by 2 bases; junction bases not matched to a gene: 10. This CDR3 comprises 16 residues. CDR1 and CDR2 from the germline V gene are MDHEN and SYDVKM. The CDR3 bases are TGTGCCAGCAGTTCACCGGGACAGACTCCAAACACTGAAGCTTTCTTT. Amino acids: CASSSPGQTPNTEAFF.

The V gene is TRBV2, the J gene TRBJ1-5; TRBD1 matches at 7 bases. The germline CDR1 and CDR2 sequences are SNHLY and FYNNEI. Trimming cost V 4 bases and J 0 bases; bases outside gene matches: 12. The CDR3 loop spans 18 amino acids. This CDR3 reads CASSGTRDSGFSNQPQHF. As DNA, the CDR3 is TGTGCCAGCAGTGGAACCCGGGACAGTGGGTTTAGCAATCAGCCCCAGCATTTT.

The rearrangement uses TRBV7-9 and TRBJ2-3; no reliable D call. Germline loops: CDR1 SEHNR, CDR2 FQNEAQ (reference sequence). The CDR3 length is 16 residues. Trimming stripped 4 bases from V and 4 bases from J, with 18 bases between. The CDR3 coding sequence is TGTGCCAGCAGCTACCCTCTAGTCAGCCCTCCAGATACGCAGTATTTT. The encoded protein is CASSYPLVSPPDTQYF. Full variable domain (outside the CDR3, taken from reference TRBV7-9 and TRBJ2-3): DTGVSQNPRHKITKRGQNVTFRCDPISEHNRLYWYRQTLGQGPEFLTYFQNEAQLEKSRLLSDRFSAERPKGSFSTLEIQRTEQGDSAMYLCASSYPLVSPPDTQYFGPGTRLTVL.

This rearrangement joins TRBV6-5 to TRBJ2-5; 11 bases are shared with TRBD2. CDR3 length equals 14 residues. The germline gives CDR1 MNHEY, CDR2 SVGAGI. With V trimmed by 4 bases and J by 6 bases, 4 bases remained unmatched. CDR3 amino acids: CASSLLAGDKTQYF. In DNA, the CDR3 is TGTGCCAGCAGTTTACTAGCGGGAGACAAGACCCAGTACTTC.

The rearrangement joins TRBV10-3 to TRBJ2-2, with 11 bases matching TRBD2. The germline gives CDR1 ENHRY, CDR2 SYGVKD. This CDR3 region has 18 residues. The V and J ends lost 3 bases and 2 bases, in that order; junction bases with no gene match: 8. In DNA, the CDR3 is TGTGCCATCAGTGATTCCGGGACTAGCGGTACTAACACCGGGGAGCTGTTTTTT. Translated: CAISDSGTSGTNTGELFF.

This clone was seen many times. The chain joins TRBV19 to TRBJ1-5; 8 positions agree with TRBD1. CDR1 LNHDA and CDR2 SQIVND come from the germline V gene (reference sequence). V lost 6 bases to trimming and J lost 4 bases; unmatched junction nucleotides: 2. CDR3 length: 13 residues. The CDR3: CASRDRANQPQHF. In DNA, the CDR3 is TGTGCCAGTAGGGACAGGGCGAATCAGCCCCAGCATTTT.

V is TRBV12-3 or TRBV12-4 and J is TRBJ2-3; D remains unclear. This CDR3 is built from 12 residues. Trimming removed 6 bases at V and 3 bases at J, with 7 bases between. CDR3 amino acids: CASSFTTDTQYF. CDR3 nucleotide sequence: TGTGCCAGCAGCTTTACTACAGATACGCAGTATTTT.

V usage is TRBV27 and J usage is TRBJ1-4; maybe TRBD1 (6 bases). V was trimmed by 8 bases and J by 7 bases, leaving 17 bases between them. CDR1 is MNHEY, CDR2 SMNVEV, per germline (reference sequence). There are 14 residues in the CDR3. In DNA form, the CDR3 reads TGTGCCAGCCGACCGGGGGCGGGGGTTGAAAAACTGTTTTTT. This sequence encodes CASRPGAGVEKLFF.

This rearrangement joins TRBV5-6 to TRBJ2-5; possible D gene TRBD1, 5 bases. There are 15 residues in the CDR3. V lost 1 base and J 1 base, leaving 11 bases between the germline ends. Germline V gene lookup returns CDR1 SGHDT and CDR2 YYEEEE. CDR3 bases: TGTGCCAGCAGCTTGTTTGCGGACACCCAAGAGACCCAGTACTTC. Translating it yields CASSLFADTQETQYF.

This clone was found a few times. The genes are TRBV2 and TRBJ2-3, with TRBD1 identical over 8 bases. Germline V CDR1 and CDR2: SNHLY, FYNNEI. The CDR3 sequence is 14 residues long. With 6 bases clipped from V and 0 bases from J, the junction kept 2 bases outside the gene matches. CDR3 DNA: TGTGCCAGCAGGGACAGGGTGAGCACAGATACGCAGTATTTT. This encodes CASRDRVSTDTQYF.

The chain couples TRBV11-1 to TRBJ2-1, with a weak D call TRBD2 (5 bases). CDR3 length: 14 amino acids. With 2 bases removed from V and 5 bases from J, the gap between germline ends came to 10 bases. From germline, CDR1 is SGHAT and CDR2 FQDESV (reference sequence). CDR3 protein: CASSLNRADNEQFF. In DNA form, the CDR3 reads TGTGCCAGCAGCTTAAACCGAGCGGACAATGAGCAGTTCTTC.

In this sample, this clone turned up once. The chain carries TRBV27 and TRBJ2-5; 8 nucleotides agree with TRBD2. CDR1 and CDR2 (germline): MNHEY, SMNVEV (reference sequence). Unmatched junction bases numbered 2, after V lost 1 base and J lost 1 base. This CDR3 spans 15 amino acids. For the CDR3, the DNA is TGTGCCAGCAGTTTATTAGCGGGACTCCAAGAGACCCAGTACTTC. As protein: CASSLLAGLQETQYF.

This sequence joins TRBV7-2 and TRBJ2-1, with D possibly matching TRBD2 (5 bases). CDR3 size: 16 residues. Trimming removed 0 bases at V and 7 bases at J, with 16 bases between. CDR1 and CDR2 from the germline V gene are SGHTA and FQGNSA. The CDR3 is CASSLAASDPGNEQFF. CDR3 nucleotide sequence: TGTGCCAGCAGCTTAGCGGCTTCGGATCCGGGAAATGAGCAGTTCTTC. Drawing the rest from reference TRBV7-2 and TRBJ2-1, the complete variable domain is GAGVSQSPSNKVTEKGKDVELRCDPISGHTALYWYRQSLGQGLEFLIYFQGNSAPDKSGLPSDRFSAERTGGSVSTLTIQRTQQEDSAVYLCASSLAASDPGNEQFFGPGTRLTVL.

This clone has just a few counts. The rearrangement joins TRBV9 to TRBJ2-5; D remains ambiguous. Trimming removed 2 bases at V and 3 bases at J, with 5 bases between. Germline-derived CDR1 and CDR2 are SGDLS and YYNGEE. This CDR3 spans 12 amino acids. The CDR3 is CASSVGEETQYF. The CDR3 nucleotides read TGTGCCAGCAGCGTCGGAGAAGAGACCCAGTACTTC.

This rearrangement joins TRBV27 to TRBJ2-3; 10 nucleotides align to TRBD2. Trimming cost V 5 bases and J 2 bases; bases outside gene matches: 7. The CDR3 runs 16 residues. The germline V gene has CDR1 MNHEY and CDR2 SMNVEV (reference sequence). For the CDR3, the DNA is TGTGCCAGCAGTCCCTGGACTAGCGGAAACACAGATACGCAGTATTTT. This gives the protein CASSPWTSGNTDTQYF.

J is TRBJ1-1 and V is TRBV10-2, with 9 bases matching TRBD1. The CDR3 is 14 residues long. V trimming: 6 bases; J trimming: 2 bases; junction bases outside the gene matches: 4. In germline, CDR1 is WSHSY, CDR2 SAAADI. The CDR3 region has the DNA TGCGCCAGCAGAGAGGGACAGGGTAACACTGAAGCTTTCTTT. Residues: CASREGQGNTEAFF.

This chain links TRBV7-9 with TRBJ1-2; the match to TRBD1 covers 8 bases. Per germline, CDR1 SEHNR and CDR2 FQNEAQ (reference sequence). The V gene end was trimmed by 5 bases and the J gene end by 2 bases; junction bases not matched to a gene: 4. The CDR3 length is 14 residues. The CDR3 coding sequence is TGTGCCAGCAGCCACGGACAGGGCAACTATGGCTACACCTTC. This gives the protein CASSHGQGNYGYTF.

This clone was found a few times. Mismatch with germline at one junction end may stem from a read error. J is TRBJ2-3 and V is TRBV7-7; a possible D gene is TRBD1 (6 bases). The germline V gene has CDR1 SSHAT and CDR2 FNYEAQ (reference sequence). The CDR3 is 15 residues long. The CDR3 region has the DNA TGTGCTAGCAGCTTAACAGGGTCTTTAACAGATACGCAGTATTTT. This translates into CASSLTGSLTDTQYF.

This clone was found once. V usage is TRBV6-5 and J usage is TRBJ1-5, with a weak D call TRBD1 (5 bases). The CDR3 is 14 residues long. Trimming removed 10 bases from V and 0 bases from J, with 13 bases in between. The germline V gene encodes CDR1 MNHEY and CDR2 SVGAGI. The CDR3 DNA sequence: TGTGCCACCCTGGGGCAGAATAGCAATCAGCCCCAGCATTTT. This translates into CATLGQNSNQPQHF.

The rearrangement uses TRBV9 and TRBJ1-3; no definite D call. CDR1 is SGDLS and CDR2 is YYNGEE in the germline V gene. This CDR3 comprises 15 residues. Trimming left V 3 bases short and J 0 bases short, with 10 bases between. The chain's CDR3 is CASSAQDFSGNTIYF. The CDR3 DNA is TGTGCCAGCAGCGCACAAGACTTCTCTGGAAACACCATATATTTT.

The rearrangement uses TRBV10-3 and TRBJ2-7, with 12 nucleotides matching TRBD2. This CDR3 is 19 amino acids long. Germline CDR1 and CDR2: ENHRY and SYGVKD. The junction had 15 bases not matched to a gene; V was cut back by 4 bases and J by 2 bases. The CDR3 loop is CAISGPGQRTSGRTYEQYF. DNA for the CDR3: TGTGCCATCAGTGGTCCGGGACAGAGAACTAGCGGGAGGACCTACGAGCAGTACTTC.

Only one count was recorded for this clone. V usage is TRBV3-1 (or the pseudogene TRBV3-2) and J usage is TRBJ1-1; D is unclear. V lost 6 bases and J lost 3, with 14 bases in between. Germline V CDR1 and CDR2: LGHDT, YNNKEL (reference sequence). The CDR3 consists of 14 residues. As DNA, the CDR3 is TGTGCCAGCAGTCAACCAGGAAAAGACACTGAAGCTTTCTTT. It translates to CASSQPGKDTEAFF.